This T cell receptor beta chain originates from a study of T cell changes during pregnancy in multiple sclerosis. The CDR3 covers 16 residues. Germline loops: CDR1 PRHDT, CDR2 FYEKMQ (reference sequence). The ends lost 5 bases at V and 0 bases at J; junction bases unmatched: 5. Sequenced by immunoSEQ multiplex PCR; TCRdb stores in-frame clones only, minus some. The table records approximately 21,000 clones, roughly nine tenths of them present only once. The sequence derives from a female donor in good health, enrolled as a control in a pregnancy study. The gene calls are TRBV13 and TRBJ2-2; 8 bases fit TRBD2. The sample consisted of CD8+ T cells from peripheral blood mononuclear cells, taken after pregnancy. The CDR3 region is CASSPGGGPNTGELFF. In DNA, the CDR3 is TGTGCCAGCAGCCCGGGGGGGGGCCCGAACACCGGGGAGCTGTTTTTT.